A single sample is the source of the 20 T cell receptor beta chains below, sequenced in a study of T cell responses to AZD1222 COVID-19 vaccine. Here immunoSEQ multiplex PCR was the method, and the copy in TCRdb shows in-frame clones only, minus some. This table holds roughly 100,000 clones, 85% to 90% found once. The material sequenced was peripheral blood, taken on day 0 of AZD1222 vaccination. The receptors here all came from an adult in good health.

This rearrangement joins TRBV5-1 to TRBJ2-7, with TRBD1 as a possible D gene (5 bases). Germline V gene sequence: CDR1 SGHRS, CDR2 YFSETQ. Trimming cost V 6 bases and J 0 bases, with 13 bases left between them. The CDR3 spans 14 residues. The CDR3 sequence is CASTLGRGSYEQYF. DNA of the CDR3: TGCGCCAGCACCCTCGGAAGGGGCTCCTACGAGCAGTACTTC.

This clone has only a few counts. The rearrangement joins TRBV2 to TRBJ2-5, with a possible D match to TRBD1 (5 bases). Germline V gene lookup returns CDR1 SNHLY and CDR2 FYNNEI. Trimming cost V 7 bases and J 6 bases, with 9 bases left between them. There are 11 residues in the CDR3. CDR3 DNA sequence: TGTGCCAGCAATAGGGGCCAGACCCAGTACTTC. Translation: CASNRGQTQYF.

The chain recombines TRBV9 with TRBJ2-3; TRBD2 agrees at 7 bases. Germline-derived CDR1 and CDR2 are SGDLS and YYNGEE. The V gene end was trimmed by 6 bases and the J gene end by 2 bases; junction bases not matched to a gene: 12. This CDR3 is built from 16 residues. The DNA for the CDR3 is TGTGCCAGCACCCCTAGGGGTCGGGAGGCCACAGATACGCAGTATTTT. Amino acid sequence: CASTPRGREATDTQYF.

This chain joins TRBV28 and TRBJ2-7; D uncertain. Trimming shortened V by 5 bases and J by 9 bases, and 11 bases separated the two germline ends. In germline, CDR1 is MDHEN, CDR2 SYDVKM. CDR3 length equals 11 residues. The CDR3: CASSRVGGQYF. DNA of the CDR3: TGTGCCAGCAGTAGGGTCGGCGGGCAGTACTTC.

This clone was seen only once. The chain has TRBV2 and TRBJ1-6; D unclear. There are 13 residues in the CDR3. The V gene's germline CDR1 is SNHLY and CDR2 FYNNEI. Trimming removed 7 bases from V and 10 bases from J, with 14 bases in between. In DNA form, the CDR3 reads TGTGCCAGCACCCCCCACGGAACGTCACCCCTCCACTTT. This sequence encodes CASTPHGTSPLHF.

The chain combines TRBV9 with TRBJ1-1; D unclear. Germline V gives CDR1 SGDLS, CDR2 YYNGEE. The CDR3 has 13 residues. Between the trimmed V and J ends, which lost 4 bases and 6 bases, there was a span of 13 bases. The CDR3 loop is CASSPPGSAEAFF. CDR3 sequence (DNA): TGTGCCAGCAGCCCCCCGGGTTCTGCTGAAGCTTTCTTT.

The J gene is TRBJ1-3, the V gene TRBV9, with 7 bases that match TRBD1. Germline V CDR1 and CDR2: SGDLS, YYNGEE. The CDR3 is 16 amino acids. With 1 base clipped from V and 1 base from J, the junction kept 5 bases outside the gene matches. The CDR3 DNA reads TGTGCCAGCAGCGTAACAGGGGCTCTTTCTGGAAACACCATATATTTT. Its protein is CASSVTGALSGNTIYF. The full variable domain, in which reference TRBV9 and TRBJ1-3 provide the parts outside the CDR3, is DSGVTQTPKHLITATGQRVTLRCSPRSGDLSVYWYQQSLDQGLQFLIQYYNGEERAKGNILERFSAQQFPDLHSELNLSSLELGDSALYFCASSVTGALSGNTIYFGEGSWLTVV.

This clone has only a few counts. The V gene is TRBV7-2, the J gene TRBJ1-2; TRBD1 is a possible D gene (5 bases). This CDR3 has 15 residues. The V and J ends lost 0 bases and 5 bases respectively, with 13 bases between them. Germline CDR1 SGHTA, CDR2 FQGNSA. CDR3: CASSLAFQGGYGYTF. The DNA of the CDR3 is TGTGCCAGCAGCTTAGCGTTTCAGGGCGGATATGGCTACACCTTC.

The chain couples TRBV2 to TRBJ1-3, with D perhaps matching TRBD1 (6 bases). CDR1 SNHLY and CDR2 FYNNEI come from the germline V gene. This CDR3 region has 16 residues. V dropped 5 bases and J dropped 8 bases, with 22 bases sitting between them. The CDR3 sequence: CASSTSLGRAGDTIYF. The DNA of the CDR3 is TGTGCCAGCAGTACATCCTTGGGGAGAGCAGGGGACACCATATATTTT.

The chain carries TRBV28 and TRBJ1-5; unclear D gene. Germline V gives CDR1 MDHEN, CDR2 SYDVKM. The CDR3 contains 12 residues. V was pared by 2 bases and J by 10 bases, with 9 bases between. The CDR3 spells CASSLLRGPQHF. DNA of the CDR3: TGTGCCAGCAGTTTACTCCGCGGTCCCCAGCATTTT.

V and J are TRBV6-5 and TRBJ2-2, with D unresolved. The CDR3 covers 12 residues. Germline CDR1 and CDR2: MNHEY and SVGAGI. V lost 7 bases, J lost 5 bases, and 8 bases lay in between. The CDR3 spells CASKFLTGELFF. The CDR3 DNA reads TGTGCCAGCAAATTTTTGACCGGGGAGCTGTTTTTT.

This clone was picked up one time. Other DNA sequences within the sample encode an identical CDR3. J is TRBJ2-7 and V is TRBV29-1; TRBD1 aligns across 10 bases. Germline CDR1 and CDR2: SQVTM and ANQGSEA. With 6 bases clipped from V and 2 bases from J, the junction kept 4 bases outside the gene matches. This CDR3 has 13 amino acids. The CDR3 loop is CSVEGTGAYEQYF. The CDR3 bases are TGCAGCGTGGAGGGGACAGGGGCCTACGAGCAGTACTTC.

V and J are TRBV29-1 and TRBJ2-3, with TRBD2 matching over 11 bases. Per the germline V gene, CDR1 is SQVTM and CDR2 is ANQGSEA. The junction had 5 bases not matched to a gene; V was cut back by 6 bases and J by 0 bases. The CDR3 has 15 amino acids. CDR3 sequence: CSVAGTSGSTDTQYF. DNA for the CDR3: TGCAGCGTCGCCGGGACTAGCGGTAGCACAGATACGCAGTATTTT.

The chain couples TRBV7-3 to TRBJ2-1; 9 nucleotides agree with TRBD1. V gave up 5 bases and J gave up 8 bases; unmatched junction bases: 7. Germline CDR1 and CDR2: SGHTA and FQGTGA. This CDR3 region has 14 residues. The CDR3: CASSGTGRVDEQFF. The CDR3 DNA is TGTGCCAGCAGCGGGACAGGGAGGGTCGATGAGCAGTTCTTC. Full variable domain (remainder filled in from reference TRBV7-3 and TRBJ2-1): GAGVSQTPSNKVTEKGKYVELRCDPISGHTALYWYRQSLGQGPEFLIYFQGTGAADDSGLPNDRFFAVRPEGSVSTLKIQRTERGDSAVYLCASSGTGRVDEQFFGPGTRLTVL.

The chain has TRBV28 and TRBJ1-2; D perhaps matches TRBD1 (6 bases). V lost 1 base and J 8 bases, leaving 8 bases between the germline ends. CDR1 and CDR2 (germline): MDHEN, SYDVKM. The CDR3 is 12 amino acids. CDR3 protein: CASSLSGEGYTF. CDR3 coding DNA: TGTGCCAGCAGTTTATCAGGGGAGGGCTACACCTTC.

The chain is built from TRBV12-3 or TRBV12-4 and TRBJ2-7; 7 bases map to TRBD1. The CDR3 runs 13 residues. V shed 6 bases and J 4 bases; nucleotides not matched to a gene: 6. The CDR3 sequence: CASRSTGVYEQYF. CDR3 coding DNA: TGTGCCAGCAGATCTACAGGGGTATACGAGCAGTACTTC.

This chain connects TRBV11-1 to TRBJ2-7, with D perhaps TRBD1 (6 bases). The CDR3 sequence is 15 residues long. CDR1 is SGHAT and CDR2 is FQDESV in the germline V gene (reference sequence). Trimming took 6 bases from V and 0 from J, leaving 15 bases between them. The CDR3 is CASSIGTLVSYEQYF. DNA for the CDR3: TGTGCCAGCAGTATTGGGACACTTGTCTCCTACGAGCAGTACTTC. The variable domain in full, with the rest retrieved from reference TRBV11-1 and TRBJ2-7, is EAEVAQSPRYKITEKSQAVAFWCDPISGHATLYWYRQILGQGPELLVQFQDESVVDDSQLPKDRFSAERLKGVDSTLKIQPAELGDSAMYLCASSIGTLVSYEQYFGPGTRLTVT.

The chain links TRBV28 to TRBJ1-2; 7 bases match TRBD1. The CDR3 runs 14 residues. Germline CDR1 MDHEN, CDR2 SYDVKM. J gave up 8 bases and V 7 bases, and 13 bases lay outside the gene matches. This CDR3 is CASTPRDSYVGYTF. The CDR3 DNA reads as TGTGCCAGCACCCCTCGGGACAGCTACGTCGGCTACACCTTC.

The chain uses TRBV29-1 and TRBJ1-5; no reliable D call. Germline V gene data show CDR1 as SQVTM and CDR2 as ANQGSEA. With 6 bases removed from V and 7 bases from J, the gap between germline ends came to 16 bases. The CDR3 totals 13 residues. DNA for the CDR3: TGCAGCGTGGCCGCGGACCGTCTGCAGCCCCAGCATTTT. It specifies CSVAADRLQPQHF.

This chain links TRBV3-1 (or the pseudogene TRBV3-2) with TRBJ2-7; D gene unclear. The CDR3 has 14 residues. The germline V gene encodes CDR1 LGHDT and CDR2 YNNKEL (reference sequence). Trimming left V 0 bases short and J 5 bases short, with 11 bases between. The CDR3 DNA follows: TGTGCCAGCAGCCAAGATCTGGTCGGCCACGAGCAGTACTTC. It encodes CASSQDLVGHEQYF.